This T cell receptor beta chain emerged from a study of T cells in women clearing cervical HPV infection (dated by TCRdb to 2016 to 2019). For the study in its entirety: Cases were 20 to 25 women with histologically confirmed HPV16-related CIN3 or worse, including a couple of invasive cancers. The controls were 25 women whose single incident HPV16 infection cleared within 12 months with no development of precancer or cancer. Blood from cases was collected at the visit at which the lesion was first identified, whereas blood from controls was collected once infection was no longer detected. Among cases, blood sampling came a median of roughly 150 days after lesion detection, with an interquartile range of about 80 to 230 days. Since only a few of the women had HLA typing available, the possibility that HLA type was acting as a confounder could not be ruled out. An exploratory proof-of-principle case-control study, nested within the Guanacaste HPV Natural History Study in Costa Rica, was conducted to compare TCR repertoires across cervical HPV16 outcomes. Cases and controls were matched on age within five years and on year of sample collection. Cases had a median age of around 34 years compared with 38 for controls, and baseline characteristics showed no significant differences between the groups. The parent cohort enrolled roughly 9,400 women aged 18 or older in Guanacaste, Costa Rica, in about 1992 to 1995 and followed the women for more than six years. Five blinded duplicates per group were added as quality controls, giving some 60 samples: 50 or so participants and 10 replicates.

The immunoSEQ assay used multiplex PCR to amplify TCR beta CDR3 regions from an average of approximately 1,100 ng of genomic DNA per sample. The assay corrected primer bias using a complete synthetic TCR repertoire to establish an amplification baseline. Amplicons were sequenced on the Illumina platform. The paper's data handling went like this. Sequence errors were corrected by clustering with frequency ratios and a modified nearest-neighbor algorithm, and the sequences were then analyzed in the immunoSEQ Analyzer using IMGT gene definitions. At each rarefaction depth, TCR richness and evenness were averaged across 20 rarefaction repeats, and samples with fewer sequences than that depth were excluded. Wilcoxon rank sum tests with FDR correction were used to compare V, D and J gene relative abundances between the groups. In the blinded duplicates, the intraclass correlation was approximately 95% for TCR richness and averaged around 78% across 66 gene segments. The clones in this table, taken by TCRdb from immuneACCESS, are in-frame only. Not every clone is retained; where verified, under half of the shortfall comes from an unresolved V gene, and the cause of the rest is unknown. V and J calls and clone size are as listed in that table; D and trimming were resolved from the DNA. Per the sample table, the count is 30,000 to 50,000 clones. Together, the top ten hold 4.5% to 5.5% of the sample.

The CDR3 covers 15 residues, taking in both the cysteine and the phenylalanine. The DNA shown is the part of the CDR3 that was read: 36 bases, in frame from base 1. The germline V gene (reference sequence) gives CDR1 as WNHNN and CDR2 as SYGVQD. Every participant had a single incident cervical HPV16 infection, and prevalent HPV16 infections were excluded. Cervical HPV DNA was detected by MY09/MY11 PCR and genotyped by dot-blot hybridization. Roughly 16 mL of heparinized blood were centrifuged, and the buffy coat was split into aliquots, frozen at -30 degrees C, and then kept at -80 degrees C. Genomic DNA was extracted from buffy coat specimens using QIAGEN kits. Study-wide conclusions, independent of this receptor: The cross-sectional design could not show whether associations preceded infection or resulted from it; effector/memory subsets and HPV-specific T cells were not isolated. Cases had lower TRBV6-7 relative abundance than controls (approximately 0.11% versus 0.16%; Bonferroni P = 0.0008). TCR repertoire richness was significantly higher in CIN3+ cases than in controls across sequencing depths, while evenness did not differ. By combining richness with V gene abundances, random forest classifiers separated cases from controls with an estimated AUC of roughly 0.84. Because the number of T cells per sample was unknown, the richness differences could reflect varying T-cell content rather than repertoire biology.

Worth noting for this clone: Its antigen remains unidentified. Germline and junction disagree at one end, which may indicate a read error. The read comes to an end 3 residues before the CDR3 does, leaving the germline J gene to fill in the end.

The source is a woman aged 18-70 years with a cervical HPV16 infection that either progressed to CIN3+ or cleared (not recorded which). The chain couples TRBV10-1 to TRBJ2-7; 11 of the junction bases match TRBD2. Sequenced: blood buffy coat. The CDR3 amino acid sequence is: CASNEALAGAHEQYF. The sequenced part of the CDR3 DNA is TGCGCCAGCAATGAGGCACTAGCGGGGGCCCACGAG.